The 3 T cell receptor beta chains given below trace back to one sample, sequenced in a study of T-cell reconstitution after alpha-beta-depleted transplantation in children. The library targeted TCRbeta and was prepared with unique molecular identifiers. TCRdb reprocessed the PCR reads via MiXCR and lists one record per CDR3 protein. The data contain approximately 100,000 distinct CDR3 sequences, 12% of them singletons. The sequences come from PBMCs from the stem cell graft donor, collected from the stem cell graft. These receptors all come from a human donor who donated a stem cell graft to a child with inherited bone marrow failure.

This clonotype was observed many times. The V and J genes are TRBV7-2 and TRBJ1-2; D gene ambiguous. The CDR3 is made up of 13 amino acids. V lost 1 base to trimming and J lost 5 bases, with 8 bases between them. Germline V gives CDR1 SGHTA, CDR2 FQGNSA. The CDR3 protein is CASSLGRDYGYTF. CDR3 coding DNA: TGTGCCAGCAGCTTAGGTCGAGATTATGGCTACACCTTC.

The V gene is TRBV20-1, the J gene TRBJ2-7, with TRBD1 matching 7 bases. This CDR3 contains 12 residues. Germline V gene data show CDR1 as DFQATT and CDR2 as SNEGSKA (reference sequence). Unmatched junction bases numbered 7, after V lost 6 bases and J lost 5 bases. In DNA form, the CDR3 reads TGCAGTGCCCCCGACAGGGCCCACGAGCAGTACTTC. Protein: CSAPDRAHEQYF.

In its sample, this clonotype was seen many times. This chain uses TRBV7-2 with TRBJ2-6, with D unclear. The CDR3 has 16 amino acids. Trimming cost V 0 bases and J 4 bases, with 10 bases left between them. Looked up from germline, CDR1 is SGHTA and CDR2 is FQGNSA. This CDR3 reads CASSLAGRMGANVLTF. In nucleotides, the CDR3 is TGTGCCAGCAGCTTAGCGGGCAGGATGGGGGCCAACGTCCTGACTTTC. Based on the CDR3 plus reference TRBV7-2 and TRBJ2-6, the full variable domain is GAGVSQSPSNKVTEKGKDVELRCDPISGHTALYWYRQSLGQGLEFLIYFQGNSAPDKSGLPSDRFSAERTGGSVSTLTIQRTQQEDSAVYLCASSLAGRMGANVLTFGAGSRLTVL.